This paragraph covers one TCR beta chain sequence. V lost 2 bases to trimming and J lost 4 bases; unmatched junction nucleotides: 5. The germline CDR1 and CDR2 sequences are SGHTA and FQGTGA. The CDR3 spans 14 residues. The data originate from a study of blood T cell repertoires in COVID-19. Sequencing used immunoSEQ multiplex PCR; TCRdb keeps in-frame clones, though not all of them. The sample records some 150,000 clones, 80% to 90% being singletons. The clonotype was recovered from a middle-aged woman with acute or convalescent COVID-19. The sample taken for sequencing was peripheral blood. The genes are TRBV7-3 and TRBJ2-7; 7 bases match TRBD2. CDR3 sequence: CASSLFGGGYEQYF. Here the CDR3 DNA reads TGTGCCAGCAGCTTATTCGGCGGGGGTTACGAGCAGTACTTC.